The entry below describes one T cell receptor (beta chain). The antigen remains undetermined. This sample is part of a study of T cell responses to AZD1222 COVID-19 vaccine. TCRdb keeps only in-frame clones here, not all; method: immunoSEQ multiplex PCR. The sample yields fewer than 120,000 clones, around nine tenths seen once. Overall study findings and caveats: Females outnumbered males among donors, who were mostly white British; clonal diversity was possibly underestimated. CD4 TCRs linked to vaccination spanned spike, dominating at 160-218 and 743-854. Repertoires in all cases were sampled only once the peak T cell response had passed.

The sequence was collected from an adult in good health. Sequenced material: peripheral blood, taken on day 0 of AZD1222 vaccination.

The CDR3: CASRLRGTDTQYF. DNA for the CDR3: TGTGCCAGCAGACTCCGGGGCACAGATACGCAGTATTTT. The chain recombines TRBV28 with TRBJ2-3; no clear D gene. Germline lookup yields CDR1 MDHEN and CDR2 SYDVKM. The length of the CDR3 is 13 residues. Deletions cut 6 bases from V and 1 base from J, with 8 bases between.